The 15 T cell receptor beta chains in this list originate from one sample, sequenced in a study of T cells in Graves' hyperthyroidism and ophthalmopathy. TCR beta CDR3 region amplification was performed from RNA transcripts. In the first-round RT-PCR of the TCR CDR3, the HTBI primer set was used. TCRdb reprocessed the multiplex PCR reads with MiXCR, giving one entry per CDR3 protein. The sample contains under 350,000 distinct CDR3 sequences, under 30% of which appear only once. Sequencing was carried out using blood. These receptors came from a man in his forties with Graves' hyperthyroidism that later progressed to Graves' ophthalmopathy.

CDR3 amino acids: CASSQLAGHSYEQYF. The CDR3 DNA sequence: TGTGCCAGCAGTCAACTAGCGGGGCATTCCTACGAGCAGTACTTC. This chain links TRBV12-3 or TRBV12-4 with TRBJ2-7; 10 bases map to TRBD2. The CDR3 spans 15 residues. The junction had 5 bases not matched to a gene; V was cut back by 5 bases and J by 1 base.

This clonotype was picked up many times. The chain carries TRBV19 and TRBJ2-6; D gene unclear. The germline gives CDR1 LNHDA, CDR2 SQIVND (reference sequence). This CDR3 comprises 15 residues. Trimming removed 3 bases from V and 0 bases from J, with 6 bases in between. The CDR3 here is CASSIALSGANVLTF. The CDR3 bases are TGTGCCAGTAGTATTGCTCTCTCTGGGGCCAACGTCCTGACTTTC.

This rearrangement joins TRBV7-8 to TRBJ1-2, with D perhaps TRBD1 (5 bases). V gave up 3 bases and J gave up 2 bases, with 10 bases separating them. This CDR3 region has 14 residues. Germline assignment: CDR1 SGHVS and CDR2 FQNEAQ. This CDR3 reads CASSLLPGNYGYTF. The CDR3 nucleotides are TGTGCCAGCAGCTTGTTGCCAGGGAACTATGGCTACACCTTC. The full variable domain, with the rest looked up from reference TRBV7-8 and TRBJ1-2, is GAGVSQSPRYKVAKRGQDVALRCDPISGHVSLFWYQQALGQGPEFLTYFQNEAQLDKSGLPSDRFFAERPEGSVSTLKIQRTQQEDSAVYLCASSLLPGNYGYTFGSGTRLTVV.

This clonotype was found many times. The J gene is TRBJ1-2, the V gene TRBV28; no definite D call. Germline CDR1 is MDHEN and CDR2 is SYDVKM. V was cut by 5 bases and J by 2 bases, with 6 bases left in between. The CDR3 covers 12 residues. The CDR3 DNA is TGTGCCAGCAGTGGGGTAAACTATGGCTACACCTTC. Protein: CASSGVNYGYTF.

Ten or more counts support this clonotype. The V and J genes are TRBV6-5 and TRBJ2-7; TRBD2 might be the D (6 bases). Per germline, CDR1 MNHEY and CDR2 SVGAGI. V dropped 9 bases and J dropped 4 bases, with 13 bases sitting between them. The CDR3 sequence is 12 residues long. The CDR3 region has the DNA TGTGCCAGTATGGGGGGAGGTTACGAGCAGTACTTC. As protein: CASMGGGYEQYF.

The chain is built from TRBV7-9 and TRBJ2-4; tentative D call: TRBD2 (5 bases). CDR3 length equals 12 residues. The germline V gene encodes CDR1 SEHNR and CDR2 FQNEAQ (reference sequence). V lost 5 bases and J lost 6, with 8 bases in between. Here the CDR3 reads CASSPAGNIQYF. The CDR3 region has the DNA TGTGCCAGCAGCCCCGCGGGAAACATTCAGTACTTC.

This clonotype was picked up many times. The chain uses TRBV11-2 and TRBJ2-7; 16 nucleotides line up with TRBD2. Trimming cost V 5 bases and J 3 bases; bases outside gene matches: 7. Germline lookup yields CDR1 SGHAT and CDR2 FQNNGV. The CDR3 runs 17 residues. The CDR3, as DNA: TGTGCCAGCAGCCCACCGGGACTAGCGGGAGGGCTCTACGAGCAGTACTTC. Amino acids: CASSPPGLAGGLYEQYF.

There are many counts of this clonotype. CDR3: CASSQNLNPDTQYF. CDR3 nucleotides: TGTGCCAGCAGCCAGAATCTAAACCCAGATACGCAGTATTTT. The chain joins TRBV14 to TRBJ2-3; D not resolved. The CDR3 is made up of 14 amino acids. Per the germline V gene, CDR1 is SGHDN and CDR2 is FVKESK. V lost 3 bases, J lost 4 bases, and 11 bases lay in between. Looking up the rest from reference TRBV14 and TRBJ2-3 gives the full variable domain: EAGVTQFPSHSVIEKGQTVTLRCDPISGHDNLYWYRRVMGKEIKFLLHFVKESKQDESGMPNNRFLAERTGGTYSTLKVQPAELEDSGVYFCASSQNLNPDTQYFGPGTRLTVL.

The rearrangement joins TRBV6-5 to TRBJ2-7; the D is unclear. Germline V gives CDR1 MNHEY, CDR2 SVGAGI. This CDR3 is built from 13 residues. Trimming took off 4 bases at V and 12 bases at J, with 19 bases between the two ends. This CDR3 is CASSWDGANPGYF. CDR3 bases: TGTGCCAGCAGTTGGGATGGAGCCAATCCGGGGTACTTC.

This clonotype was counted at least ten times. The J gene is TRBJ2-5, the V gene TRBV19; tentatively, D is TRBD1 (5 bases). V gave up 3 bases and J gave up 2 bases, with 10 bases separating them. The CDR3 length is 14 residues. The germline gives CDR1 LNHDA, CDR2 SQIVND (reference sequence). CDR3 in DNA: TGTGCCAGTAGTATCCTTCAGGGACAAGAGACCCAGTACTTC. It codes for CASSILQGQETQYF.

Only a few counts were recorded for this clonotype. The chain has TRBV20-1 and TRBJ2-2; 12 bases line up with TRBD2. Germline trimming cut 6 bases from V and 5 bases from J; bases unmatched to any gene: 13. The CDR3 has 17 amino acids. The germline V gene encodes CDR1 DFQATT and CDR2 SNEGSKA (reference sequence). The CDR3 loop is CSAPPPLAGGGTGELFF. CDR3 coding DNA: TGCAGTGCCCCCCCCCCCCTAGCGGGAGGGGGAACCGGGGAGCTGTTTTTT.

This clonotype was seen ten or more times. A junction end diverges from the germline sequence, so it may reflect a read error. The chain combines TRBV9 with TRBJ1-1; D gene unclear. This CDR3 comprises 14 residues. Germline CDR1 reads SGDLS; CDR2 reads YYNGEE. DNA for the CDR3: TGTGCCAGCAGCCCTCAGTTGGAGGTCACTGAAGCTTCCTTT. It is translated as CASSPQLEVTEASF. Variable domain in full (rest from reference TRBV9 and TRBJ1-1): DSGVTQTPKHLITATGQRVTLRCSPRSGDLSVYWYQQSLDQGLQFLIQYYNGEERAKGNILERFSAQQFPDLHSELNLSSLELGDSALYFCASSPQLEVTEASFGQGTRLTVV.

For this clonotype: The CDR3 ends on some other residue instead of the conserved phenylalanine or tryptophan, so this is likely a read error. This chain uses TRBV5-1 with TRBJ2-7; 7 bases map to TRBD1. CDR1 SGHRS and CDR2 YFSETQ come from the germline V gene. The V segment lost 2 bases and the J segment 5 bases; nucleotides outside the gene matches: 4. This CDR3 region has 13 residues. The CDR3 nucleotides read TGCGCCAGCAGCTTCCAGGGGGACCACGAGCAGTACCTC. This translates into CASSFQGDHEQYL.

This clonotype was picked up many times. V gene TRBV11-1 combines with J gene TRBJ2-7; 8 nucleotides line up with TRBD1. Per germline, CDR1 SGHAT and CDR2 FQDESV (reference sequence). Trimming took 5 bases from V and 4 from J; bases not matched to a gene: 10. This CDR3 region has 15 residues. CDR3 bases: TGTGCCAGCAGCATGGACAGGGCTTTAGCGTACGAGCAGTACTTC. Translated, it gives CASSMDRALAYEQYF.

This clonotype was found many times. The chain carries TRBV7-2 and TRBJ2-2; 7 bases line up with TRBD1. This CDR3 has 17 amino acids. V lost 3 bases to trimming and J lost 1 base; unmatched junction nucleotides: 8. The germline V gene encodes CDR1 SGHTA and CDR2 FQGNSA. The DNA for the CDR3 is TGTGCCAGCAGCTTTTTTTGGACAGGCTGGAACACCGGGGAGCTGTTTTTT. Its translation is CASSFFWTGWNTGELFF.